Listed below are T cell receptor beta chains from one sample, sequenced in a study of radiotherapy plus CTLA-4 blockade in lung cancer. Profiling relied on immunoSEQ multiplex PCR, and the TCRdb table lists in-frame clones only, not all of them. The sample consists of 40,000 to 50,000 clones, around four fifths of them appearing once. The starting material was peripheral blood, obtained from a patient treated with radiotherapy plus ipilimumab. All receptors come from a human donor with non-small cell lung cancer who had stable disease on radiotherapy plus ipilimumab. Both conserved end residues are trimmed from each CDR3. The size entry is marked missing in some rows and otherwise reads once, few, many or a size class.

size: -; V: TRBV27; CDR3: ASSFRATGELF
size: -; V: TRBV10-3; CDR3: AISESTDWEPGYT
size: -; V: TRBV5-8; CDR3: ASSLKAGNSGNTIY
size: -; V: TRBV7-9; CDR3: ASSLSEGKLF
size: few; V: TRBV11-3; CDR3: ASSPSGTGNTGELF
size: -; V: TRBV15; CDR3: ATSVRTGARYEQY
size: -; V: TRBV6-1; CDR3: ASSEGEYRAYGYT
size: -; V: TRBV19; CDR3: ASSILANYGYT
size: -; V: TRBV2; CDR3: ASSEAGVPNQPQH
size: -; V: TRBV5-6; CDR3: ASSLAGTGGNEKLF
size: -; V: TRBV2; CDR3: ASSPPGGQNTEAF
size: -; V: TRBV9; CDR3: ASSPSGLNYGYT
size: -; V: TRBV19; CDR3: ASSIRRDANTGELF
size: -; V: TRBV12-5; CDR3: ASGSLKQESTDTQY
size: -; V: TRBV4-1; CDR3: ASSQIRGNTIY
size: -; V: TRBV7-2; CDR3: ASSLDGTSRETQY
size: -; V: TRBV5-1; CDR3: ASSLATSGTYTDTQY
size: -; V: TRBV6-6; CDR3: ASSRGLGDYNEQF
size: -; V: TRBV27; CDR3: ASSLGLPTGAEETQY
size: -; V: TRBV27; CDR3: ASSMDRGNEQF
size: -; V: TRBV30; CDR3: AWSVLPGELF
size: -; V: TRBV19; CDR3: ASSMVTRGYGYT
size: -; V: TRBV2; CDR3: ASSPPGGTGELF
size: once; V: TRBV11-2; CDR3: AGSSFYEQY
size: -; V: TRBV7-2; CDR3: ASSLQGPETQY
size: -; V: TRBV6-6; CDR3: ASALGLPVIEQY
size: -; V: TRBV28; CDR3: ASSLWRAAELF
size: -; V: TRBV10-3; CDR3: AISPGQMNTEAF
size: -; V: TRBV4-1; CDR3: ASSQDPTSGWQF
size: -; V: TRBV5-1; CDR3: ASSFRTSGRVAEQY
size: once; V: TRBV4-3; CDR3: ASSQSSSGRSYNEQF
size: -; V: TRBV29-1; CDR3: SVAGTGSSYEQY
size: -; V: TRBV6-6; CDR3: ASSERTGDNSPLH
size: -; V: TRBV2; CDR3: ASSPGTGDPYEQY
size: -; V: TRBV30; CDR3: AQDLGGPNEKLF
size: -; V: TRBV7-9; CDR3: ASSDEYSSGRYEQY
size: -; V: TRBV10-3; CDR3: AISESGGAAQY
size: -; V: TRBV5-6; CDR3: ASSLVQGEDYGYT
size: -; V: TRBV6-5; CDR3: ASSYSGAESYEQY
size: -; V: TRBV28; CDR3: GTTGVEHYGYT
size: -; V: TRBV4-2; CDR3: ASSQGYRGDYGYT
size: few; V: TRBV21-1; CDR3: ASSKPPQNGFQWDRGWLF
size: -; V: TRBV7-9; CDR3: ASSSPGQPEAF
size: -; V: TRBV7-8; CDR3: ASSLASGSGETQY
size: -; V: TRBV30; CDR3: AQDRGGGLAKNIQY
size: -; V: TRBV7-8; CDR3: ASSPPGGANTEAF
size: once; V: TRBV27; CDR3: ASSVLAAQETQY
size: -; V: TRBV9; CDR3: ASSVGGRPETQY